Listed below are T cell receptor beta chains from one sample, sequenced in a study of cytomegalovirus exposure and HLA in healthy donors. Generated by immunoSEQ multiplex PCR, the TCRdb table keeps only in-frame clones and is missing some. The sample holds some 85,000 clones, approximately 78% seen once. Sample: PBMCs. These receptors originate from a woman aged 40 to 50 in good health and CMV-seropositive. The CDR3 runs from the conserved cysteine through the conserved F or W. Clone size is shown for a subset of rows, as once, few, many or a class of expanded clone.

v_gene: TRBV7-2
len: 14
abundance: .
CDR3aa: CASSLASRGETQYF

v_gene: TRBV28
len: 16
abundance: .
CDR3aa: CASSAGGSGSGNTIYF

v_gene: TRBV25-1
len: 13
abundance: .
CDR3aa: CASSAGVNTEAFF

v_gene: TRBV4-3
len: 16
abundance: .
CDR3aa: CASSQQGTGTGEEQYF

v_gene: TRBV5-1
len: 17
abundance: .
CDR3aa: CASSPGRETGGADGYTF

v_gene: TRBV28
len: 15
abundance: .
CDR3aa: CASSLGGESKNIQYF

v_gene: TRBV4-1
len: 15
abundance: .
CDR3aa: CASSQVSGQSFEQYF

v_gene: TRBV7-2
len: 15
abundance: .
CDR3aa: CASSLMSFRRSEAFF

v_gene: TRBV6-6
len: 14
abundance: .
CDR3aa: CASSPGTGLYEQYF

v_gene: TRBV5-4
len: 13
abundance: .
CDR3aa: CASSLAGVETQYF

v_gene: TRBV7-9
len: 13
abundance: .
CDR3aa: CASSSQGARGYTF

v_gene: TRBV10-3
len: 15
abundance: .
CDR3aa: CAIKGGVEGNTEAFF

v_gene: TRBV6-5
len: 12
abundance: few
CDR3aa: CASRGGTEGYTF

v_gene: TRBV2
len: 14
abundance: .
CDR3aa: CASSAGNLQETQYF

v_gene: TRBV19
len: 14
abundance: .
CDR3aa: CASISLRPGNTIYF

v_gene: TRBV9
len: 14
abundance: few
CDR3aa: CASSPGREYTEAFF